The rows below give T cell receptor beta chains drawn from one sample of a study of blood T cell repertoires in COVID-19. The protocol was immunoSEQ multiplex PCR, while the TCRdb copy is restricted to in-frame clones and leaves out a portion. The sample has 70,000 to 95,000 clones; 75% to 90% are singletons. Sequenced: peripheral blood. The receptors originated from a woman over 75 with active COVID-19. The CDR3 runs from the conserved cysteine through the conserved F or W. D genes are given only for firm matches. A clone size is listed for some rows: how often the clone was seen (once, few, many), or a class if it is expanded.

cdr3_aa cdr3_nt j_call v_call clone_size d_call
CASSQATGGGEKLFF TGTGCCAGCAGCCAAGCGACAGGGGGAGGTGAAAAACTGTTTTTT TRBJ1-4 TRBV3-1/TRBV3-2 - TRBD1
CASSNLWTSGSTDTQYF TGTGCCAGCAGCAATTTATGGACTAGCGGAAGCACAGATACGCAGTATTTT TRBJ2-3 TRBV14 - TRBD2
CASSQVPSGRPLSTDTQYF TGCGCCAGCAGCCAAGTACCCAGCGGGAGGCCCCTTAGCACAGATACGCAGTATTTT TRBJ2-3 TRBV4-1 - TRBD2
CASSSRTGSTIYF TGTGCCAGCAGCTCTCGGACAGGGAGCACCATATATTTT TRBJ1-3 TRBV11-3 - TRBD1
CASSYGQGGYGYTF TGTGCCAGCAGTTACGGGCAGGGAGGCTATGGCTACACCTTC TRBJ1-2 TRBV6-6 - -
CATSDPAKTDGYTF TGTGCCACCAGTGACCCCGCCAAGACAGATGGCTACACCTTC TRBJ1-2 TRBV24-1 - -
CSASSSREQYF TGCAGTGCTAGCTCGAGCCGGGAGCAGTACTTC TRBJ2-7 TRBV20-1 - -
CASSTGYEQFF TGTGCCAGCAGTACAGGTTATGAGCAGTTCTTC TRBJ2-1 TRBV12-3/TRBV12-4 - -
CASSQETSGSRSTDTQYF TGCGCCAGCAGCCAAGAAACTAGCGGGAGTAGGAGCACAGATACGCAGTATTTT TRBJ2-3 TRBV4-3 - TRBD2
CASSLQSDTGELFF TGTGCCAGTAGTCTTCAGAGCGACACCGGGGAGCTGTTTTTT TRBJ2-2 TRBV19 - -
CASSLLWRDQETQYF TGTGCCAGCAGTTTATTGTGGCGGGACCAAGAGACCCAGTACTTC TRBJ2-5 TRBV28 - -
CASSPLIRTSGSSENNEQFF TGTGCCAGCTCACCACTTATAAGGACTAGCGGGAGTTCAGAGAACAATGAGCAGTTCTTC TRBJ2-1 TRBV18 - TRBD2
CASSFRYYGYTF TGTGCCAGCAGTTTTAGATACTATGGCTACACCTTC TRBJ1-2 TRBV28 - -
CASSSPRGGSFYNEQFF TGTGCCAGCAGTTCTCCCAGGGGAGGGAGTTTTTACAATGAGCAGTTCTTC TRBJ2-1 TRBV28 - -
CASRTGGFNEKLFF TGTGCCAGCAGAACCGGGGGTTTTAATGAAAAACTGTTTTTT TRBJ1-4 TRBV28 - -
CSVEDPHASGGPYEQYF TGCAGCGTTGAAGATCCCCACGCTTCAGGGGGCCCCTACGAGCAGTACTTC TRBJ2-7 TRBV29-1 - TRBD1
CASKTSGGSSYNEQFF TGTGCCAGCAAAACTAGCGGGGGCAGCTCCTACAATGAGCAGTTCTTC TRBJ2-1 TRBV27 - TRBD2
CASSLDGERQPQHF TGTGCCAGCAGCTTAGACGGGGAACGTCAGCCCCAGCATTTT TRBJ1-5 TRBV11-2 - -
CASSLGSGTSSVKFF TGTGCCAGCAGTTTAGGCTCCGGGACTAGCTCCGTCAAGTTCTTC TRBJ2-1 TRBV28 - TRBD2
CASSRNQGPGELFF TGTGCCAGCAGTAGAAATCAGGGTCCCGGGGAGCTGTTTTTT TRBJ2-2 TRBV6-5 - -
CASSLLYLSEKLFF TGTGCCAGCAGCTTATTATATCTCTCTGAAAAACTGTTTTTT TRBJ1-4 TRBV7-2 once -
CASSPRGQTSYEQYF TGTGCCAGCTCACCGAGGGGACAGACCTCCTACGAGCAGTACTTC TRBJ2-7 TRBV18 - TRBD1
CASSSSDLSEQFF TGTGCCAGCAGTTCTAGTGATTTGAGTGAGCAGTTCTTC TRBJ2-1 TRBV27 - -
CASSQGEDRGWIYTEAFF TGTGCCAGCAGCCAAGGCGAGGACCGAGGGTGGATTTACACTGAAGCTTTCTTT TRBJ1-1 TRBV3-1/TRBV3-2 - -
CASSWDRGGEKLFF TGTGCCAGCAGTTGGGACAGGGGGGGAGAAAAACTGTTTTTT TRBJ1-4 TRBV6-5 once TRBD1
CASSLDHRTAEAFF TGTGCCAGCAGCTTAGATCATCGGACAGCTGAAGCTTTCTTT TRBJ1-1 TRBV11-2 - -
CASSPRLASEKTQYF TGTGCCAGCAGCCCCCGACTAGCGTCAGAAAAGACCCAGTACTTC TRBJ2-5 TRBV11-2 - TRBD2
CASSLTGDPYNEQFF TGCGCCAGCAGCTTGACAGGGGATCCCTACAATGAGCAGTTCTTC TRBJ2-1 TRBV5-1 - TRBD1
CASSPDRGREPQHF TGTGCCAGTAGCCCCGACAGGGGCCGGGAGCCCCAGCATTTT TRBJ1-5 TRBV19 - TRBD1
CASSELGGLNTEAFF TGTGCCAGCAGTGAACTCGGGGGTCTGAACACTGAAGCTTTCTTT TRBJ1-1 TRBV28 - -
CASSLAQGAAFEAFF TGTGCCAGCAGCTTAGCGCAGGGGGCGGCTTTTGAAGCTTTCTTT TRBJ1-1 TRBV11-1 few TRBD1
CASSQSGTGPTDTQYF TGCGCCAGCAGCCAGTCCGGGACAGGGCCCACAGATACGCAGTATTTT TRBJ2-3 TRBV4-1 few TRBD1
CSVRTPSYNEQFF TGCAGCGTTCGGACACCTTCCTACAATGAGCAGTTCTTC TRBJ2-1 TRBV29-1 - -
CASSQGQGNEKLFF TGCGCCAGCAGCCAAGGTCAGGGGAATGAAAAACTGTTTTTT TRBJ1-4 TRBV4-1 few -
CASSPRRTGREKETQYF TGTGCCAGCAGTCCCCGACGGACAGGGAGGGAGAAAGAGACCCAGTACTTC TRBJ2-5 TRBV6-6 - -
CASSPGQGWSPLHF TGTGCCAGCAGTCCCGGACAGGGGTGGTCACCCCTCCACTTT TRBJ1-6 TRBV28 - TRBD1
CASSFGGTSGSDTQYF TGTGCCAGCAGCTTCGGTGGGACTAGCGGTTCAGATACGCAGTATTTT TRBJ2-3 TRBV9 - TRBD2
CASSFGTGKNQPQHF TGTGCCAGCAGCTTCGGGACAGGGAAGAATCAGCCCCAGCATTTT TRBJ1-5 TRBV7-2 - TRBD1
CATSDPGQGNTEAFF TGTGCCACCAGTGATCCCGGACAGGGCAACACTGAAGCTTTCTTT TRBJ1-1 TRBV24-1 - TRBD1
CASSLTGFTDTQYF TGTGCCAGCAGCTTAACAGGGTTTACAGATACGCAGTATTTT TRBJ2-3 TRBV5-6 - -
CASSQASGSIDTQYF TGTGCCAGCAGCCAAGCCAGCGGGAGCATAGATACGCAGTATTTT TRBJ2-3 TRBV3-1/TRBV3-2 - TRBD2
CASSLGGRDETQYF TGCGCCAGCAGCTTGGGTGGGAGAGACGAGACCCAGTACTTC TRBJ2-5 TRBV5-1 - -
CATSGYSIGRGSYNEQFF TGTGCCACCAGTGGTTATTCAATCGGGAGGGGCTCCTACAATGAGCAGTTCTTC TRBJ2-1 TRBV24-1 - TRBD2
CASSPRTSGSRGTGELFF TGTGCCAGCAGCCCCCGGACTAGCGGGAGTAGGGGCACCGGGGAGCTGTTTTTT TRBJ2-2 TRBV3-1/TRBV3-2 - TRBD2
CASSGGQGFYNEQFF TGTGCCAGCAGCGGGGGACAGGGGTTCTACAATGAGCAGTTCTTC TRBJ2-1 TRBV11-2 - TRBD1
CASSPGQGAGGYTF TGTGCCAGCAGCCCGGGACAGGGGGCAGGTGGCTACACCTTC TRBJ1-2 TRBV28 - TRBD1
CASSLMGQANSPLHF TGTGCCAGCAGCTTAATGGGGCAGGCCAATTCACCCCTCCACTTT TRBJ1-6 TRBV7-3 - -
CASSPQGFGNEQYF TGTGCCAGCAGTCCCCAGGGCTTTGGTAACGAGCAGTACTTC TRBJ2-7 TRBV27 - -
CASSLPGRRGEQFF TGTGCCAGCAGCTTACCCGGACGAAGGGGTGAGCAGTTCTTC TRBJ2-1 TRBV7-2 - -
CASSFTGLNEQFF TGTGCCAGCAGCTTTACTGGTCTGAATGAGCAGTTCTTC TRBJ2-1 TRBV7-2 once -
CASSLGGTGFNKYF TGTGCCAGCAGTTTGGGAGGGACAGGGTTTAACAAGTACTTC TRBJ2-7 TRBV28 few TRBD1